This is a list of T cell receptor beta chains from one sample in a study of CD8+ T cells in alopecia areata. Sequenced by immunoSEQ multiplex PCR; TCRdb stores in-frame clones only, minus some. The table lists over 150,000 clones, more than 55% of them singletons. The sequenced sample was CD8+ T cells sorted from blood. These receptor sequences come from a human donor in good health. Both conserved end residues are part of each CDR3. The order of the fields is V gene, clone size, D gene, J gene, CDR3 protein, CDR3 DNA. A D gene is named only where the DNA matches it firmly. Clone size is shown for a subset of rows, as once, few, many or a class of expanded clone.

V: TRBV29-1; size: NA; D: NA; J: TRBJ2-2; CDR3: CSADHRGVGELFF; DNA: TGCAGCGCAGACCACCGGGGAGTCGGGGAGCTGTTTTTT
V: TRBV15; size: NA; D: TRBD1; J: TRBJ2-7; CDR3: CATSRTGGAYEQYF; DNA: TGTGCCACCAGCAGGACAGGGGGTGCCTACGAGCAGTACTTC
V: TRBV6-4; size: many; D: TRBD2; J: TRBJ2-2; CDR3: CASSETSGQAGELFF; DNA: TGTGCCAGCAGTGAAACTAGCGGCCAAGCCGGGGAGCTGTTTTTT
V: TRBV25-1; size: NA; D: NA; J: TRBJ1-5; CDR3: CASSQGRDSNQPQHF; DNA: TGTGCCAGCAGTCAGGGGCGGGACAGCAATCAGCCCCAGCATTTT
V: TRBV5-1; size: NA; D: TRBD2; J: TRBJ2-1; CDR3: CASSLGAGANNEQFF; DNA: TGCGCCAGCAGCTTGGGAGCGGGGGCCAACAATGAGCAGTTCTTC
V: TRBV9; size: NA; D: TRBD1; J: TRBJ2-4; CDR3: CASSVGTGKNIQYF; DNA: TGTGCCAGCAGCGTCGGGACAGGGAAAAACATTCAGTACTTC
V: TRBV4-1; size: once; D: NA; J: TRBJ2-5; CDR3: CASSQVVGEETQYF; DNA: TGCGCCAGCAGCCAAGTCGTCGGTGAAGAGACCCAGTACTTC
V: TRBV7-7; size: NA; D: NA; J: TRBJ2-5; CDR3: CASSLGYQETQYF; DNA: TGTGCCAGCAGCTTAGGGTACCAAGAGACCCAGTACTTC
V: TRBV7-2; size: NA; D: TRBD2; J: TRBJ2-2; CDR3: CASSLAAGGPYTGELFF; DNA: TGTGCCAGCAGCTTAGCGGCGGGGGGCCCTTACACCGGGGAGCTGTTTTTT
V: TRBV5-1; size: once; D: NA; J: TRBJ2-3; CDR3: CASSLGGLPSDTQYF; DNA: TGCGCCAGCAGCTTGGGCGGACTTCCTTCAGATACGCAGTATTTT
V: TRBV5-6; size: NA; D: TRBD1; J: TRBJ2-5; CDR3: CASSISGTGFETQYF; DNA: TGTGCCAGCAGTATATCCGGGACAGGGTTTGAGACCCAGTACTTC
V: TRBV6-1; size: NA; D: NA; J: TRBJ2-1; CDR3: CASSELAGSYNEQFF; DNA: TGTGCCAGCAGTGAACTCGCAGGCTCCTACAATGAGCAGTTCTTC
V: TRBV6-6; size: NA; D: NA; J: TRBJ2-5; CDR3: CASSYTEYQETQYF; DNA: TGTGCCAGCAGTTACACGGAGTACCAAGAGACCCAGTACTTC
V: TRBV7-9; size: NA; D: NA; J: TRBJ2-3; CDR3: CASSHPQDTQYF; DNA: TGTGCCAGCAGCCACCCCCAGGATACGCAGTATTTT
V: TRBV11-2; size: NA; D: TRBD2; J: TRBJ2-3; CDR3: CASSFSGGAADTQYF; DNA: TGTGCCAGCAGCTTTAGCGGGGGGGCCGCAGATACGCAGTATTTT
V: TRBV20-1; size: NA; D: NA; J: TRBJ1-1; CDR3: CSARVGRRAFF; DNA: TGCAGTGCTCGGGTGGGGCGGCGGGCTTTCTTT
V: TRBV7-2; size: NA; D: NA; J: TRBJ2-5; CDR3: CASSGPKETQYF; DNA: TGTGCCAGCAGCGGCCCCAAGGAGACCCAGTACTTC
V: TRBV29-1; size: few; D: TRBD1; J: TRBJ1-1; CDR3: CSVEDRVNTEAFF; DNA: TGCAGCGTGGAGGACAGGGTGAACACTGAAGCTTTCTTT
V: TRBV7-9; size: few; D: TRBD2; J: TRBJ2-1; CDR3: CASSGGLAIDEQFF; DNA: TGTGCCAGCAGCGGAGGACTAGCGATCGATGAGCAGTTCTTC
V: TRBV23-1; size: NA; D: NA; J: TRBJ1-1; CDR3: CARVLEAFF; DNA: TGCGCCAGAGTTCTTGAAGCTTTCTTT
V: TRBV2; size: NA; D: NA; J: TRBJ2-1; CDR3: CASSAGSEQFF; DNA: TGTGCCAGCAGTGCAGGGAGTGAGCAGTTCTTC
V: TRBV29-1; size: once; D: NA; J: TRBJ1-1; CDR3: CSVEGLLNTEAFF; DNA: TGCAGCGTTGAAGGACTCCTGAACACTGAAGCTTTCTTT
V: TRBV27; size: once; D: NA; J: TRBJ1-1; CDR3: CASSSSPGSNTEAFF; DNA: TGTGCCAGCAGTAGTAGTCCGGGCTCGAACACTGAAGCTTTCTTT
V: TRBV27; size: few; D: NA; J: TRBJ2-3; CDR3: CASSFATTTDTQYF; DNA: TGTGCCAGCAGTTTTGCGACGACCACAGATACGCAGTATTTT
V: TRBV29-1; size: NA; D: NA; J: TRBJ1-3; CDR3: CSVDRDVNTIYF; DNA: TGCAGCGTTGACAGGGATGTAAACACCATATATTTT
V: TRBV6-1; size: few; D: TRBD1; J: TRBJ2-5; CDR3: CASSEEGAGGKTQYF; DNA: TGTGCCAGCAGTGAAGAGGGGGCAGGGGGAAAGACCCAGTACTTC
V: TRBV29-1; size: few; D: NA; J: TRBJ2-7; CDR3: CSVELPRPTPEQYF; DNA: TGCAGCGTTGAGCTCCCTCGGCCAACCCCCGAGCAGTACTTC
V: TRBV29-1; size: NA; D: TRBD1; J: TRBJ1-2; CDR3: CSVKSAGTDTF; DNA: TGCAGCGTTAAAAGCGCCGGGACAGACACCTTC
V: TRBV5-1; size: NA; D: NA; J: TRBJ1-5; CDR3: CASSLAGPQPQHF; DNA: TGCGCCAGCAGCTTGGCGGGACCCCAGCCCCAGCATTTT
V: TRBV4-1; size: few; D: TRBD1; J: TRBJ1-1; CDR3: CASSPEDRPNTEAFF; DNA: TGCGCCAGCAGCCCAGAGGACAGGCCTAACACTGAAGCTTTCTTT
V: TRBV4-1; size: NA; D: NA; J: TRBJ2-5; CDR3: CASSQYRGTQETQYF; DNA: TGCGCCAGCAGCCAATACCGGGGGACCCAAGAGACCCAGTACTTC
V: TRBV9; size: NA; D: TRBD2; J: TRBJ2-5; CDR3: CASSVLGLVQETQYF; DNA: TGTGCCAGCAGCGTTTTAGGACTAGTTCAAGAGACCCAGTACTTC
V: TRBV4-1; size: once; D: NA; J: TRBJ2-7; CDR3: CASSQERGHYEQYF; DNA: TGCGCCAGCAGCCAAGAGAGGGGACACTACGAGCAGTACTTC
V: TRBV27; size: NA; D: NA; J: TRBJ1-2; CDR3: CASSSTARAYGYTF; DNA: TGTGCCAGCAGTTCAACGGCCAGAGCCTATGGCTACACCTTC
V: TRBV4-1; size: NA; D: NA; J: TRBJ2-7; CDR3: CASSQTFLDRSSYEQYF; DNA: TGCGCCAGCAGCCAAACCTTCCTTGACCGGAGCTCCTACGAGCAGTACTTC
V: TRBV6-4; size: NA; D: NA; J: TRBJ1-1; CDR3: CASSEDGWTEAFF; DNA: TGTGCCAGCAGTGAGGACGGATGGACTGAAGCTTTCTTT
V: TRBV15; size: few; D: NA; J: TRBJ2-5; CDR3: CATSRGASSQETQYF; DNA: TGTGCCACCAGCAGAGGGGCTAGCAGCCAAGAGACCCAGTACTTC
V: TRBV19; size: NA; D: NA; J: TRBJ2-1; CDR3: CASSLQKPGSYNEQFF; DNA: TGTGCCAGTAGTCTCCAGAAACCGGGCTCCTACAATGAGCAGTTCTTC
V: TRBV29-1; size: NA; D: NA; J: TRBJ2-5; CDR3: CSAPDRETQYF; DNA: TGCAGCGCGCCCGACAGAGAGACCCAGTACTTC
V: TRBV11-2; size: once; D: TRBD1; J: TRBJ2-3; CDR3: CASSSFGQGKADTQYF; DNA: TGTGCCAGCAGCTCCTTCGGACAGGGAAAGGCAGATACGCAGTATTTT
V: TRBV9; size: few; D: TRBD2; J: TRBJ2-3; CDR3: CASSYSGGSTDTQYF; DNA: TGTGCCAGCAGCTATAGCGGGGGAAGCACAGATACGCAGTATTTT
V: TRBV29-1; size: NA; D: NA; J: TRBJ1-2; CDR3: CSVGEGGGGYTF; DNA: TGCAGCGTTGGTGAAGGGGGAGGTGGCTACACCTTC
V: TRBV19; size: NA; D: NA; J: TRBJ2-7; CDR3: CATWGEEEQYF; DNA: TGTGCCACTTGGGGTGAGGAGGAGCAGTACTTC
V: TRBV6-5; size: NA; D: NA; J: TRBJ2-7; CDR3: CASSYSEGRSYEQYF; DNA: TGTGCCAGCAGTTACAGTGAGGGACGGAGTTACGAGCAGTACTTC
V: TRBV25-1; size: NA; D: NA; J: TRBJ1-2; CDR3: CASTGTAYGYTF; DNA: TGTGCCAGCACAGGGACGGCCTATGGCTACACCTTC
V: TRBV5-1; size: NA; D: NA; J: TRBJ2-7; CDR3: CASSLGSQRLWEEQYF; DNA: TGCGCCAGCAGCTTGGGCTCACAACGACTCTGGGAAGAGCAGTACTTC
V: TRBV30; size: few; D: TRBD2; J: TRBJ2-3; CDR3: CAWSPGGFTDTQYF; DNA: TGTGCCTGGAGTCCGGGGGGATTCACAGATACGCAGTATTTT
V: TRBV6-6; size: NA; D: TRBD1; J: TRBJ2-7; CDR3: CASSPDRDPDYEQYF; DNA: TGTGCCAGCAGCCCCGACAGGGATCCAGACTACGAGCAGTACTTC
V: TRBV29-1; size: few; D: TRBD1; J: TRBJ1-2; CDR3: CSVVRRQGQGYTF; DNA: TGCAGCGTTGTACGTCGACAGGGGCAAGGCTACACCTTC
V: TRBV5-1; size: NA; D: TRBD1; J: TRBJ2-1; CDR3: CASSLTGGYNEQFF; DNA: TGCGCCAGCAGCTTGACAGGGGGCTACAATGAGCAGTTCTTC
V: TRBV2; size: few; D: NA; J: TRBJ1-1; CDR3: CASQHRAPTEAFF; DNA: TGTGCCAGCCAGCACAGGGCTCCCACTGAAGCTTTCTTT
V: TRBV27; size: many; D: NA; J: TRBJ1-6; CDR3: CASSFTDAVGRNSPLHF; DNA: TGTGCCAGCAGTTTCACAGACGCAGTAGGGCGGAATTCACCCCTCCACTTT
V: TRBV13; size: NA; D: NA; J: TRBJ1-1; CDR3: CASSLEQARTEAFF; DNA: TGTGCCAGCAGCTTAGAACAGGCCAGGACTGAAGCTTTCTTT
V: TRBV20-1; size: NA; D: NA; J: TRBJ1-2; CDR3: CSARVDGGYTF; DNA: TGCAGTGCCAGGGTCGATGGTGGCTACACCTTC
V: TRBV15; size: once; D: NA; J: TRBJ2-3; CDR3: CATSRRLGDTQYF; DNA: TGTGCCACCAGCAGACGACTTGGGGATACGCAGTATTTT
V: TRBV27; size: NA; D: NA; J: TRBJ2-2; CDR3: CASSLSYTGELFF; DNA: TGTGCCAGCAGTTTATCCTACACCGGGGAGCTGTTTTTT
V: TRBV29-1; size: NA; D: NA; J: TRBJ1-1; CDR3: CSVGYREDTEAFF; DNA: TGCAGCGTTGGATACAGGGAGGACACTGAAGCTTTCTTT
V: TRBV6-5; size: NA; D: NA; J: TRBJ2-3; CDR3: CASSPVGSPDTQYF; DNA: TGTGCCAGCAGTCCCGTCGGGTCACCAGATACGCAGTATTTT
V: TRBV13; size: NA; D: TRBD2; J: TRBJ2-5; CDR3: CASSSWTSPGGGETQYF; DNA: TGTGCCAGCAGCTCCTGGACTAGCCCCGGGGGAGGAGAGACCCAGTACTTC